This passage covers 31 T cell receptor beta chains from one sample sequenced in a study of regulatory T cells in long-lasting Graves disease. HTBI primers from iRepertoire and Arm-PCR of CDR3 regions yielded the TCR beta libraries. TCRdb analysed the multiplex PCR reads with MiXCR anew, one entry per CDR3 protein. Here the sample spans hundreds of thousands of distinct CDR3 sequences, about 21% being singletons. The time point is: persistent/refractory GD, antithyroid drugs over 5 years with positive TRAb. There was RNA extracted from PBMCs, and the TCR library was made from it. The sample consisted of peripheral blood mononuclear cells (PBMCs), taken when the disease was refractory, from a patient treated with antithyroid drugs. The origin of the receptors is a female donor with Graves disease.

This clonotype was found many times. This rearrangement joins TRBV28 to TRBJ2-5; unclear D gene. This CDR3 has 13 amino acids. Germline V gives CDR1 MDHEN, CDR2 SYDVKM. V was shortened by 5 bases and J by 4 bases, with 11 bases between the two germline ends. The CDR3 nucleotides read TGTGCCAGCAGTCCTCTCCGCCGAGAGACCCAGTACTTC. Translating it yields CASSPLRRETQYF.

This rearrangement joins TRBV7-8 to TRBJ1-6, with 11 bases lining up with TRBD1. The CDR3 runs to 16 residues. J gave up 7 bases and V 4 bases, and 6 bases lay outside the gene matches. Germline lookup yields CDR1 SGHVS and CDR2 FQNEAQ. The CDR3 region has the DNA TGTGCCAGCAGCTCGGGACAGGGGGTGAGAAATTCACCCCTCCACTTT. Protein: CASSSGQGVRNSPLHF.

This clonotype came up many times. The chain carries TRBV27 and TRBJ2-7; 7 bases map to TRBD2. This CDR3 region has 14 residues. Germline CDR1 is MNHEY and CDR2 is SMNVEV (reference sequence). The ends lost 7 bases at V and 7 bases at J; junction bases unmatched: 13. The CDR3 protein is CASTPSGAQWEQYF. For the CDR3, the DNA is TGTGCCAGCACCCCGAGCGGGGCCCAATGGGAGCAGTACTTC.

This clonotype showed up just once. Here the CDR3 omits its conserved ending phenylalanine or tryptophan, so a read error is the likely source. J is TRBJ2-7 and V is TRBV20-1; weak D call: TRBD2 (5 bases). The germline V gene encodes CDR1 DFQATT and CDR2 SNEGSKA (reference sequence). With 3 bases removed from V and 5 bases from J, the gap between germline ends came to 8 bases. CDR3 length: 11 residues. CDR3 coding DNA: TGCAGTGCTAGTGCCGGGAACGAGCAGTACCTC. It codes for CSASAGNEQYL.

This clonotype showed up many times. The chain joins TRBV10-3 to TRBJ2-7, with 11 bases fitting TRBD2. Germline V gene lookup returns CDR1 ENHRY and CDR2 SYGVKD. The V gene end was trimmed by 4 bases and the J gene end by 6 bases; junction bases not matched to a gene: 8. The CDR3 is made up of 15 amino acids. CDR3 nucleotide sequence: TGTGCCATCAGTGGTCTAGCGGGAGGTGCGGTCGAGCAGTACTTC. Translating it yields CAISGLAGGAVEQYF.

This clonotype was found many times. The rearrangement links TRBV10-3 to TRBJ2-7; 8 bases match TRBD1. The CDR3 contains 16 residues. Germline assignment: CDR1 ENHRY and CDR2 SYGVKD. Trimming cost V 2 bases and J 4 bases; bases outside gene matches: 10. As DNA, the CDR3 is TGTGCCATCAGTGAGACCCCCGGGACAGGCCTTTACGAGCAGTACTTC. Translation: CAISETPGTGLYEQYF.

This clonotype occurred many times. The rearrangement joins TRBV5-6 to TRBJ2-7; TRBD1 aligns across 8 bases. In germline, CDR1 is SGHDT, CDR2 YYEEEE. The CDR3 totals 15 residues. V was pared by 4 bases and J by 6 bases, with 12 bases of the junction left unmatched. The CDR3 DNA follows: TGTGCCAGCAGCCAAAACGCAGGGGGCTTCGGCGAGCAGTACTTC. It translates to CASSQNAGGFGEQYF.

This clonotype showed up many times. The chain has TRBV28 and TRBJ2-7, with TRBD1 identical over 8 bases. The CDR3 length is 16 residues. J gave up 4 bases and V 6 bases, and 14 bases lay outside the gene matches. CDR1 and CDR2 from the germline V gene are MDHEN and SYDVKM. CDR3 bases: TGTGCCAGCAGGACCCCCGGACAGGGAGGAATTTACGAGCAGTACTTC. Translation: CASRTPGQGGIYEQYF.

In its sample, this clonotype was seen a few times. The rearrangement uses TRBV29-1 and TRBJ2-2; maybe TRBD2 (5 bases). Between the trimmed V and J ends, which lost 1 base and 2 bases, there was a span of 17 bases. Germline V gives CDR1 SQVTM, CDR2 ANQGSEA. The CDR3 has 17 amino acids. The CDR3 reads CSVEGEKKGVNTGELFF. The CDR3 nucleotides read TGCAGCGTTGAAGGGGAAAAAAAGGGAGTCAACACCGGGGAGCTGTTTTTT.

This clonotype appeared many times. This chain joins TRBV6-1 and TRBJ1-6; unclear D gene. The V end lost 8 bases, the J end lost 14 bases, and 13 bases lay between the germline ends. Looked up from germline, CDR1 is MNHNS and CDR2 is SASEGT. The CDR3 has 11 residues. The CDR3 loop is CASVLGNTLHF. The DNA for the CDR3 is TGTGCCAGCGTCTTAGGGAACACCCTCCACTTT.

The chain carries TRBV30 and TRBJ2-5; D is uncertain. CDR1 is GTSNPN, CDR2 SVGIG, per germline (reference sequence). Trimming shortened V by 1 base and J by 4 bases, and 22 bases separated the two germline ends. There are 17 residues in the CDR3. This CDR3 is CAWSDGSPKSTRETQYF. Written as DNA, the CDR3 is TGTGCCTGGAGTGACGGTTCCCCTAAGTCCACCCGAGAGACCCAGTACTTC.

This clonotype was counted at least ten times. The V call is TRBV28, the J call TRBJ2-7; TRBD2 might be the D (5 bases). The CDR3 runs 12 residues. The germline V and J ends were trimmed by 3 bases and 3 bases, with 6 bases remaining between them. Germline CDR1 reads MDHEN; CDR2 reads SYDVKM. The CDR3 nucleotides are TGTGCCAGCAGTTTCGGGGTCTACGAGCAGTACTTC. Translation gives CASSFGVYEQYF.

Written as DNA, the CDR3 is TGCAGTGCTAGAGATTCGACTAGCGGAACCTACGAGCAGTACTTC. As protein: CSARDSTSGTYEQYF. The chain combines TRBV20-1 with TRBJ2-7; 9 nucleotides line up with TRBD2. Germline CDR1 and CDR2: DFQATT and SNEGSKA (reference sequence). This CDR3 is 15 amino acids long. The V segment lost 0 bases and the J segment 2 bases; nucleotides outside the gene matches: 5.

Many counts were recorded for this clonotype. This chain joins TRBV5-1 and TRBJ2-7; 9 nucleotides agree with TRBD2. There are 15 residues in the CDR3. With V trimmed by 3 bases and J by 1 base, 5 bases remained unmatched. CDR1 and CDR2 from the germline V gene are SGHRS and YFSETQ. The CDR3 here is CASSSSAGGSYEQYF. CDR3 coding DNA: TGCGCCAGCAGCTCGAGTGCGGGGGGGTCCTACGAGCAGTACTTC.

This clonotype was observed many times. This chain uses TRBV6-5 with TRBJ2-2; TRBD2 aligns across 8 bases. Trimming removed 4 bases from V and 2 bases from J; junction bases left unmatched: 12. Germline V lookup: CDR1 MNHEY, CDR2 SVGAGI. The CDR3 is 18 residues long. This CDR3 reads CASSFSMREATNTGELFF. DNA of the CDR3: TGTGCCAGCAGTTTCTCGATGCGGGAGGCCACCAACACCGGGGAGCTGTTTTTT.

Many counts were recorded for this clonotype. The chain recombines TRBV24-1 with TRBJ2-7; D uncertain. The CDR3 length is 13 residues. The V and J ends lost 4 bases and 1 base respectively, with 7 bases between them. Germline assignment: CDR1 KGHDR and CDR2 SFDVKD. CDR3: CATSDASSYEQYF. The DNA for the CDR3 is TGTGCCACCAGTGACGCTAGTTCCTACGAGCAGTACTTC.

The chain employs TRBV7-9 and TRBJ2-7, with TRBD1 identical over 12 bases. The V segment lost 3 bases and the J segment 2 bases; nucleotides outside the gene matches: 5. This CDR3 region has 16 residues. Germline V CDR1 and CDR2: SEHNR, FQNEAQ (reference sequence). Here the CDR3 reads CASSFGTGGPAYEQYF. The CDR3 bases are TGTGCCAGCAGCTTTGGGACAGGGGGCCCTGCCTACGAGCAGTACTTC. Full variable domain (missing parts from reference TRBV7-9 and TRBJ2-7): DTGVSQNPRHKITKRGQNVTFRCDPISEHNRLYWYRQTLGQGPEFLTYFQNEAQLEKSRLLSDRFSAERPKGSFSTLEIQRTEQGDSAMYLCASSFGTGGPAYEQYFGPGTRLTVT.

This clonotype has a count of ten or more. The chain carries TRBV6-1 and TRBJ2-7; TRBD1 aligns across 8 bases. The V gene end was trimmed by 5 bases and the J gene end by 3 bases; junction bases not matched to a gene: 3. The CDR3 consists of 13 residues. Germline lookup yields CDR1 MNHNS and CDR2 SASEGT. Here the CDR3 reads CASSRTGNYEQYF. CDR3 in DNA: TGTGCCAGCAGTCGGACAGGGAACTACGAGCAGTACTTC.

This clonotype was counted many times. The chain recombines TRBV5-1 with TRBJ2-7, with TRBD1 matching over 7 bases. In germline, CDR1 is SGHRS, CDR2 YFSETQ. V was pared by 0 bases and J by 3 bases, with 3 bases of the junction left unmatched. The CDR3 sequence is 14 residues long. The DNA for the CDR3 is TGCGCCAGCAGCTTGGGGGGACAGAGCTACGAGCAGTACTTC. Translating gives CASSLGGQSYEQYF.

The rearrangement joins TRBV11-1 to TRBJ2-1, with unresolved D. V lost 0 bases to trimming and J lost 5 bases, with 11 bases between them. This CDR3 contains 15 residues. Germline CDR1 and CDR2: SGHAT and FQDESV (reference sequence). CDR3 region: CASSLALAGDNEQFF. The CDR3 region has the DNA TGTGCCAGCAGCTTAGCGTTAGCAGGAGACAATGAGCAGTTCTTC.

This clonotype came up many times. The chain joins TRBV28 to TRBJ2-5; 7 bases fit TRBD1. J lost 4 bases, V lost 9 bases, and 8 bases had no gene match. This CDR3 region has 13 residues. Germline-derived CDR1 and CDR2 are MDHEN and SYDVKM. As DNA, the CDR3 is TGTGCCAGTACGACAGGGTCTATAGAGACCCAGTACTTC. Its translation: CASTTGSIETQYF.

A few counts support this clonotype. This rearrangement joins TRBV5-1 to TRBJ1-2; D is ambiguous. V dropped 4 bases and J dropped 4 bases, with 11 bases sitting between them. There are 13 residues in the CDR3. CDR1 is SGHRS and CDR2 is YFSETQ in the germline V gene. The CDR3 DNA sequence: TGCGCCAGCAGCGCGTCCGGGCCCTATGGCTACACCTTC. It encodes CASSASGPYGYTF.

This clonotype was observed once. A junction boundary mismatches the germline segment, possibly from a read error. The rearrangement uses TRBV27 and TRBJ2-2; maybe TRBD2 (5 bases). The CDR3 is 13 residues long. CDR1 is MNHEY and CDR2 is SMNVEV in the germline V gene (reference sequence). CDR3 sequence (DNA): TGTGCCAGCAGTCCCACGAACACCGGGGAGCCGTTTTTT. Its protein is CASSPTNTGEPFF.

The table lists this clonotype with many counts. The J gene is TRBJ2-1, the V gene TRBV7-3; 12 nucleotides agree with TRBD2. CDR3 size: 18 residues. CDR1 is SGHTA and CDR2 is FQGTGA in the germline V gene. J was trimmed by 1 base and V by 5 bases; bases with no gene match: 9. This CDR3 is CASSPTSGSAWSYNEQFF. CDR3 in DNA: TGTGCCAGCAGCCCGACTAGCGGGAGCGCTTGGTCCTACAATGAGCAGTTCTTC.

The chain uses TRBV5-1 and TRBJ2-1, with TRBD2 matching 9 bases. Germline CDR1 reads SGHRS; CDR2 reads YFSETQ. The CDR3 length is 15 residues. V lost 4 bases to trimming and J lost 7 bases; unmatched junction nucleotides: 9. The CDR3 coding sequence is TGCGCCAGCAGCCTAGGACTAGCGAGGTTTAATGAGCAGTTCTTC. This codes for CASSLGLARFNEQFF. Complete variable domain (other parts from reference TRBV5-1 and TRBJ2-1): KAGVTQTPRYLIKTRGQQVTLSCSPISGHRSVSWYQQTPGQGLQFLFEYFSETQRNKGNFPGRFSGRQFSNSRSEMNVSTLELGDSALYLCASSLGLARFNEQFFGPGTRLTVL.

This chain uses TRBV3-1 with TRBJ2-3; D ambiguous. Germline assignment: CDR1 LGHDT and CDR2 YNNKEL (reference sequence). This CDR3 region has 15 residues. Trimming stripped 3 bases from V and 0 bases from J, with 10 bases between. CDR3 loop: CASSHFGTSTDTQYF. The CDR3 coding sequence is TGTGCCAGCAGCCATTTTGGTACCAGCACAGATACGCAGTATTTT.

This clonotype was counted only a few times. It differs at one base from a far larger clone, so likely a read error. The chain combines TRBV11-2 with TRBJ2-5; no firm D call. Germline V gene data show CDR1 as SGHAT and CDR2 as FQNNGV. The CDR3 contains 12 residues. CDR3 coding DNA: TGTGCCAGCAGCTTTAGCCAAGAGACCCAGCACTTC. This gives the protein CASSFSQETQHF.

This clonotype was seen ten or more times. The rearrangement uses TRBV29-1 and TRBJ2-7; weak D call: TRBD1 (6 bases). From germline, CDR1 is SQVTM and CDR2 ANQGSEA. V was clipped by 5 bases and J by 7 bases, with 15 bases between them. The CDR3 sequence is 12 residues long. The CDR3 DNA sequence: TGCAGCGTTACAGGTACCCAGGGGGAGCAGTACTTC. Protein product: CSVTGTQGEQYF.

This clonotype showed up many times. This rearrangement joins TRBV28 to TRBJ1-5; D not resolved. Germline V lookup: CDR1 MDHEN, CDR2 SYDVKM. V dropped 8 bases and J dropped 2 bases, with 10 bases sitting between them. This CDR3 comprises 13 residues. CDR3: CASVTAGNQPQHF. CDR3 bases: TGTGCCAGCGTTACAGCCGGCAATCAGCCCCAGCATTTT.

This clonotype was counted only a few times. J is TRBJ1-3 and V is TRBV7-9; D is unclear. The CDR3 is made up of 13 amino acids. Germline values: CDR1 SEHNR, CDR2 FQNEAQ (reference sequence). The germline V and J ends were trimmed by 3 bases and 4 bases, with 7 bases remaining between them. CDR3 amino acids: CASSFAGGNTIYF. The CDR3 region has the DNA TGTGCCAGCAGCTTCGCGGGAGGAAACACCATATATTTT.

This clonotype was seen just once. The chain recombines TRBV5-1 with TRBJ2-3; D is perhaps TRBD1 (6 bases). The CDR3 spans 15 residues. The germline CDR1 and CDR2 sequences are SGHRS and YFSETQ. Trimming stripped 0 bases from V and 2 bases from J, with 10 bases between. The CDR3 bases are TGCGCCAGCAGCTTGGGGGACACCTTCACAGATACGCAGTATTTT. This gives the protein CASSLGDTFTDTQYF.